This T cell receptor (beta chain) was obtained from a study of blood T cell repertoires in COVID-19. Study details: The samples span acute and convalescent COVID-19 from the United States, Italy and Spain. From T cells, B-cell-depleted T cells, or PBMCs came the material, which was cDNA or gDNA.

Authors' methods: Estimation of nucleated cell counts was performed using reference gene primer amplification. TCRdb's table, derived via immunoSEQ multiplex PCR, lists solely in-frame clones and lacks some. That table gives V, J and clone size, and the DNA gave D and trimming. The sample yields tens of thousands of clones, about 80% seen once. V shed 6 bases and J 2 bases; nucleotides not matched to a gene: 5. This CDR3 region has 14 residues. CDR1 and CDR2 from the germline V gene are MNHEY and SMNVEV (reference sequence). About this clone itself: Other DNA sequences in this sample translate to the same CDR3.

Sequenced material: peripheral blood. J is TRBJ1-2 and V is TRBV27; 8 bases agree with TRBD1. This TCR came from a woman in her 70s with acute or convalescent COVID-19. The CDR3 nucleotides read TGTGCCAGCAGCCGCCAGGGGGCGAACTATGGCTACACCTTC. Its translation is CASSRQGANYGYTF.